Shown below are 30 T cell receptor beta chains from a single sample sequenced in a study of T cells in Graves' hyperthyroidism and ophthalmopathy. From RNA transcripts, TCR beta CDR3 regions were amplified. Researchers ran a first-round RT-PCR on the TCR CDR3 using the HTBI primer set. A single record per CDR3 protein comes from TCRdb applying MiXCR to the multiplex PCR reads. The table includes 370,000 or so distinct CDR3 sequences, about 15% detected once. Sequenced sample: blood. These receptors originate from a young woman with Graves' hyperthyroidism that later progressed to Graves' ophthalmopathy.

With regard to this clonotype: A much larger clone is a single base away; this may be a read error. The V gene is TRBV27, the J gene TRBJ1-6; no clear D gene. The CDR3 has 12 residues. V lost 3 bases and J 6 bases, leaving 3 bases between the germline ends. Germline CDR1 is MNHEY and CDR2 is SMNVEV (reference sequence). Here the CDR3 reads CASSFVNSPLHF. In nucleotides, the CDR3 is TGTGCCAGCAGTTTCGTTAATTCACCCCTCCACTTT.

There are a few counts of this clonotype. V usage is TRBV6-1 and J usage is TRBJ2-1, with 9 positions matching TRBD1. Losses at the gene ends were 6 bases for V and 8 bases for J; bases not matched to a gene: 2. CDR3 length: 12 amino acids. Germline assignment: CDR1 MNHNS and CDR2 SASEGT. Here the CDR3 DNA reads TGTGCCAGCAGACAGGGGGCGGATGAGCAGTTCTTC. Translated, it gives CASRQGADEQFF.

This clonotype was observed many times. V is TRBV6-6 and J is TRBJ1-1, with D maybe TRBD1 (5 bases). The CDR3 has 14 residues. The germline V and J ends were trimmed by 2 bases and 4 bases, with 11 bases remaining between them. Germline CDR1 is MNHNY and CDR2 is SVGAGI (reference sequence). The CDR3 sequence is CASSYLREGTEAFF. CDR3 in DNA: TGTGCCAGCAGTTACCTCAGGGAAGGCACTGAAGCTTTCTTT.

For this clonotype: Sequence at one end of the junction differs from germline and may be a read error. The chain has TRBV7-2 and TRBJ2-5; a weak D match, TRBD1 (6 bases). CDR1 is SGHTA and CDR2 is FQGNSA in the germline V gene. CDR3 size: 14 residues. The chain's CDR3 is CASSYGRPLDSLDF. In DNA form, the CDR3 reads TGTGCCAGCAGTTATGGTCGCCCCCTGGACAGTTTGGACTTC.

V and J are TRBV20-1 and TRBJ2-5; 8 nucleotides match TRBD2. After removal of 8 bases from V and 10 bases from J, the junction contained 21 bases not matched to a gene. This CDR3 region has 15 residues. CDR1 is DFQATT, CDR2 SNEGSKA, per germline (reference sequence). The CDR3 sequence: CSSWAGRVLVDGQYF. The CDR3, as DNA: TGCAGTTCTTGGGCCGGGAGGGTCCTAGTAGATGGCCAGTACTTC.

This clonotype occurred many times. The chain links TRBV20-1 to TRBJ2-1, with 8 positions matching TRBD2. V dropped 0 bases and J dropped 6; count of bases not matched to a gene: 7. The CDR3 sequence is 15 residues long. CDR1 is DFQATT, CDR2 SNEGSKA, per germline (reference sequence). Here the CDR3 reads CSARDPGLESNEQFF. The CDR3 coding sequence is TGCAGTGCTAGAGATCCGGGACTAGAATCCAATGAGCAGTTCTTC.

Regarding this clonotype: One base away lies a much larger clone, so this may be a sequencing read error. The chain combines TRBV5-4 with TRBJ2-7; perhaps TRBD1 as D (5 bases). CDR3 length: 14 amino acids. CDR1 and CDR2 from the germline V gene are SGHNT and YYREEE (reference sequence). The DNA for the CDR3 is TGTGCCAGCAGTTCTCCGCAGGGCCACTACGAGCGGTACTTC. Protein: CASSSPQGHYERYF.

The chain joins TRBV6-2 or TRBV6-3 to TRBJ2-1, with unresolved D. This CDR3 comprises 15 residues. CDR1 and CDR2 from the germline V gene are MNHEY and SVGEGT. Deletions cut 6 bases from V and 0 bases from J, with 12 bases between. In nucleotides, the CDR3 is TGTGCCAGCAGCCCTAGGCCTAGCTCCTACAATGAGCAGTTCTTC. Protein product: CASSPRPSSYNEQFF.

This clonotype was detected only a few times. The chain joins TRBV7-2 to TRBJ2-7; TRBD2 is a possible D gene (5 bases). The CDR3 has 15 amino acids. Germline V lookup: CDR1 SGHTA, CDR2 FQGNSA. Trimming cost V 3 bases and J 0 bases, with 12 bases left between them. The CDR3 loop reads CASSFGGISSYEQYF. The DNA for the CDR3 is TGTGCCAGCAGCTTCGGAGGAATTAGCTCCTACGAGCAGTACTTC.

At least ten counts were recorded for this clonotype. The chain recombines TRBV27 with TRBJ1-5; the D gene is possibly TRBD1 (5 bases). This CDR3 region has 14 residues. Germline V lookup: CDR1 MNHEY, CDR2 SMNVEV (reference sequence). Trimming took 6 bases from V and 5 from J, leaving 14 bases between them. This chain's CDR3 is CASSGFRGDQPQHF. As DNA, the CDR3 is TGTGCCAGCAGCGGTTTTAGGGGAGATCAGCCCCAGCATTTT.

This clonotype was observed many times. V gene TRBV28 combines with J gene TRBJ1-1, with 7 bases that match TRBD1. Losses at the gene ends were 3 bases for V and 7 bases for J; bases not matched to a gene: 14. Germline V gives CDR1 MDHEN, CDR2 SYDVKM. This CDR3 has 16 amino acids. The CDR3 sequence is CASSFITGEPAREAFF. Written as DNA, the CDR3 is TGTGCCAGCAGTTTTATAACAGGGGAGCCTGCGCGTGAAGCTTTCTTT. The full variable domain, with the rest looked up from reference TRBV28 and TRBJ1-1, is DVKVTQSSRYLVKRTGEKVFLECVQDMDHENMFWYRQDPGLGLRLIYFSYDVKMKEKGDIPEGYSVSREKKERFSLILESASTNQTSMYLCASSFITGEPAREAFFGQGTRLTVV.

The chain combines TRBV7-9 with TRBJ2-4; TRBD1 matches 7 bases. Trimming removed 7 bases from V and 8 bases from J; junction bases left unmatched: 11. The germline CDR1 and CDR2 sequences are SEHNR and FQNEAQ (reference sequence). The CDR3 length is 14 residues. CDR3 DNA sequence: TGTGCCAGCACTGCACGGGACAGAGGGGACATTCAGTACTTC. Translated, it gives CASTARDRGDIQYF.

This clonotype came up many times. The chain uses TRBV20-1 and TRBJ2-5, with D maybe TRBD1 (6 bases). From germline, CDR1 is DFQATT and CDR2 SNEGSKA (reference sequence). The CDR3 sequence is 14 residues long. The CDR3 reads CSTPDSHIRGTQYF. The DNA for the CDR3 is TGCAGCACCCCGGACAGCCACATAAGGGGGACCCAGTACTTC.

This clonotype was recorded many times. V is TRBV7-8 and J is TRBJ2-2, with TRBD2 matching 10 bases. Germline V gives CDR1 SGHVS, CDR2 FQNEAQ. There are 18 residues in the CDR3. Germline trimming cut 2 bases from V and 1 base from J; bases unmatched to any gene: 7. CDR3 nucleotide sequence: TGTGCCAGCAGCTTACGACCATCTAGCGGGAGGAACACCGGGGAGCTGTTTTTT. Encoded protein: CASSLRPSSGRNTGELFF.

This clonotype was seen ten or more times. This chain connects TRBV20-1 to TRBJ2-5; a possible D gene is TRBD2 (5 bases). Looked up from germline, CDR1 is DFQATT and CDR2 is SNEGSKA (reference sequence). The V and J ends lost 1 base and 10 bases respectively, with 13 bases between them. This CDR3 has 12 residues. CDR3 amino acids: CSARVYGNNQYF. CDR3 bases: TGCAGTGCTAGAGTGTACGGGAACAACCAGTACTTC.

The rearrangement joins TRBV29-1 to TRBJ2-1; 8 bases agree with TRBD2. This CDR3 region has 13 residues. Per the germline V gene, CDR1 is SQVTM and CDR2 is ANQGSEA. The V segment lost 5 bases and the J segment 0 bases; nucleotides outside the gene matches: 0. CDR3 in amino acids: CSVLAGSYNEQFF. The DNA of the CDR3 is TGCAGCGTTCTAGCGGGCTCCTACAATGAGCAGTTCTTC.

This clonotype was observed a few times. The V gene is TRBV27, the J gene TRBJ2-1; the D gene is possibly TRBD1 (5 bases). V was clipped by 6 bases and J by 12 bases, with 15 bases between them. Germline lookup yields CDR1 MNHEY and CDR2 SMNVEV (reference sequence). The CDR3 has 12 amino acids. In nucleotides, the CDR3 is TGTGCCAGCAGACCTACAGGCGAGAGGCAGTTCTTC. It is translated as CASRPTGERQFF.

The sample holds many counts of this clonotype. This rearrangement joins TRBV30 to TRBJ1-2, with D uncertain. Trimming cost V 4 bases and J 8 bases, with 17 bases left between them. CDR3 length: 13 amino acids. Germline loops: CDR1 GTSNPN, CDR2 SVGIG (reference sequence). The CDR3 DNA follows: TGTGCCTGGACCACGGGCCCTCAAAGGGGCTACACCTTC. Protein product: CAWTTGPQRGYTF.

This clonotype was found many times. The V call is TRBV6-1, the J call TRBJ2-7, with TRBD2 identical over 8 bases. Losses at the gene ends were 8 bases for V and 5 bases for J; bases not matched to a gene: 8. This CDR3 spans 13 amino acids. Germline V lookup: CDR1 MNHNS, CDR2 SASEGT. CDR3 in DNA: TGTGCCAGCGGGCTAGCGGGTTTTGACGAGCAGTACTTC. This encodes CASGLAGFDEQYF.

This clonotype turned up a few times. CDR3 amino acids: CASSWGGGGYNEQFF. The CDR3 coding sequence is TGTGCCAGCAGCTGGGGGGGAGGGGGCTACAATGAGCAGTTCTTC. J is TRBJ2-1 and V is TRBV7-9, with D maybe TRBD2 (7 bases). The germline V gene encodes CDR1 SEHNR and CDR2 FQNEAQ (reference sequence). The CDR3 has 15 amino acids. The germline V and J ends were trimmed by 4 bases and 3 bases, with 13 bases remaining between them.

The chain uses TRBV12-5 and TRBJ2-1, with 11 bases aligning to TRBD2. The trim removed 4 bases at V and 6 bases at J, leaving 14 bases unmatched. Per the germline V gene, CDR1 is LGHNT and CDR2 is FRNRAP. This CDR3 spans 18 amino acids. The CDR3 spells CASGSPGLAEPETNEQFF. CDR3 nucleotide sequence: TGTGCTAGTGGTTCCCCGGGACTAGCGGAACCCGAAACCAATGAGCAGTTCTTC.

The V and J genes are TRBV29-1 and TRBJ2-7; possible D gene TRBD2, 7 bases. V was shortened by 6 bases and J by 0 bases, with 12 bases between the two germline ends. This CDR3 region has 13 residues. Per the germline V gene, CDR1 is SQVTM and CDR2 is ANQGSEA. Here the CDR3 reads CSVEGGDSYEQYF. CDR3 coding DNA: TGCAGCGTGGAGGGGGGGGACTCCTACGAGCAGTACTTC.

At least ten counts were recorded for this clonotype. The rearrangement links TRBV20-1 to TRBJ2-7; 13 positions match TRBD2. V was clipped by 5 bases and J by 4 bases; unmatched bases: 11. In germline, CDR1 is DFQATT, CDR2 SNEGSKA (reference sequence). The CDR3 has 16 residues. CDR3 sequence (DNA): TGCAGTGCTGACCCCGCCGGGACTAGCGGGACATACGAGCAGTACTTC. Its protein product is CSADPAGTSGTYEQYF.

CDR3 sequence: CAADTGGQVLTF. The CDR3 bases are TGTGCCGCAGATACAGGGGGGCAGGTCCTGACTTTC. This chain links TRBV19 with TRBJ2-6; 8 nucleotides match TRBD1. Germline CDR1 reads LNHDA; CDR2 reads SQIVND (reference sequence). V lost 11 bases, J lost 13 bases, and 10 bases stayed unmatched. The CDR3 covers 12 residues.

The chain has TRBV13 and TRBJ2-7; D call uncertain. The CDR3 totals 13 residues. Germline CDR1 is PRHDT and CDR2 is FYEKMQ (reference sequence). Deletions cut 1 base from V and 5 bases from J, with 9 bases between. CDR3 amino acids: CASSLVTGDEQYF. The CDR3 DNA follows: TGTGCCAGCAGCTTAGTCACCGGTGACGAGCAGTACTTC.

This clonotype was seen a few times. The CDR3 is CASSKEVETQYF. CDR3 bases: TGTGCCAGCAGCAAGGAGGTGGAGACCCAGTACTTC. The J gene is TRBJ2-5, the V gene TRBV5-4; D might be TRBD2 (5 bases). CDR1 and CDR2 from the germline V gene are SGHNT and YYREEE (reference sequence). V lost 4 bases to trimming and J lost 5 bases, with 9 bases between them. The CDR3 has 12 amino acids.

The chain is built from TRBV6-5 and TRBJ2-7, with TRBD2 matching over 7 bases. V lost 2 bases and J lost 1; bases outside the gene matches: 5. This CDR3 is built from 15 residues. Germline V gene lookup returns CDR1 MNHEY and CDR2 SVGAGI. This CDR3 reads CASSYGLDLSYEQYF. Written as DNA, the CDR3 is TGTGCCAGCAGTTACGGACTAGACCTTTCCTACGAGCAGTACTTC.

This clonotype was counted many times. V and J are TRBV2 and TRBJ2-1; 8 nucleotides agree with TRBD2. The CDR3 covers 15 residues. Germline-derived CDR1 and CDR2 are SNHLY and FYNNEI. V dropped 2 bases and J dropped 3; count of bases not matched to a gene: 3. Here the CDR3 reads CASSERGGGYNEQFF. CDR3 sequence (DNA): TGTGCCAGCAGTGAACGGGGGGGTGGCTACAATGAGCAGTTCTTC.

The sample holds many counts of this clonotype. The J gene is TRBJ1-1, the V gene TRBV5-1; D call uncertain. Trimming pared 7 bases from V and 4 bases from J, leaving 14 bases between. The germline CDR1 and CDR2 sequences are SGHRS and YFSETQ. The CDR3 covers 13 residues. The CDR3: CASGEPGFTEAFF. In nucleotides, the CDR3 is TGCGCCAGCGGGGAGCCAGGTTTCACTGAAGCTTTCTTT. Complete variable domain (other parts from reference TRBV5-1 and TRBJ1-1): KAGVTQTPRYLIKTRGQQVTLSCSPISGHRSVSWYQQTPGQGLQFLFEYFSETQRNKGNFPGRFSGRQFSNSRSEMNVSTLELGDSALYLCASGEPGFTEAFFGQGTRLTVV.

This clonotype has just a few counts. This chain links TRBV28 with TRBJ2-4, with D unresolved. Germline lookup yields CDR1 MDHEN and CDR2 SYDVKM. This CDR3 has 18 residues. Trimming took off 2 bases at V and 0 bases at J, with 17 bases between the two ends. The CDR3 protein is CASSLSGRSLIAKNIQYF. The CDR3 DNA is TGTGCCAGCAGTTTAAGTGGCAGGTCCCTAATAGCCAAAAACATTCAGTACTTC.